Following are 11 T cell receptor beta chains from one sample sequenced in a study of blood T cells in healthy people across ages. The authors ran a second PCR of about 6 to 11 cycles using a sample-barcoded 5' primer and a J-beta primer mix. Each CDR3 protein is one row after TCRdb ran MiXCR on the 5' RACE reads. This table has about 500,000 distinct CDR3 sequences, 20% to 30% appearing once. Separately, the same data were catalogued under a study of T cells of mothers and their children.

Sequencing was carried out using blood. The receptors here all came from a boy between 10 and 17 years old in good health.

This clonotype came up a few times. CDR3 DNA: TGTGCCAGCAGTCTTGAAGGGGGGGTCCCAGAGACCCAGTACTTC. This gives the protein CASSLEGGVPETQYF. The chain couples TRBV4-2 to TRBJ2-5; a possible D gene is TRBD2 (7 bases). The CDR3 covers 15 residues. Trimming stripped 6 bases from V and 4 bases from J, with 18 bases between. Germline CDR1 and CDR2: LGHNA and YNFKEQ.

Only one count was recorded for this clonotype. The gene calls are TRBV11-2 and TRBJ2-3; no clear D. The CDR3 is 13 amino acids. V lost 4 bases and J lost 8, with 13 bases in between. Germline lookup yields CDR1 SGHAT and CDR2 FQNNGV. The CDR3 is CASSSSTQVTQYF. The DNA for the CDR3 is TGTGCCAGCAGCTCGTCGACTCAGGTTACGCAGTATTTT. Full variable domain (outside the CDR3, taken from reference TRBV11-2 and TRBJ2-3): EAGVAQSPRYKIIEKRQSVAFWCNPISGHATLYWYQQILGQGPKLLIQFQNNGVVDDSQLPKDRFSAERLKGVDSTLKIQPAKLEDSAVYLCASSSSTQVTQYFGPGTRLTVL.

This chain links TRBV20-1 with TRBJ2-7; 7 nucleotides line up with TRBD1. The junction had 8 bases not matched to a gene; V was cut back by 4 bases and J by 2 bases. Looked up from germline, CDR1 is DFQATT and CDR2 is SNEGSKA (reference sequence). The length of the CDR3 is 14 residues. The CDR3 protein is CSAKRTGRTYEQYF. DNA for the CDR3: TGCAGTGCTAAAAGGACAGGCCGCACCTACGAGCAGTACTTC.

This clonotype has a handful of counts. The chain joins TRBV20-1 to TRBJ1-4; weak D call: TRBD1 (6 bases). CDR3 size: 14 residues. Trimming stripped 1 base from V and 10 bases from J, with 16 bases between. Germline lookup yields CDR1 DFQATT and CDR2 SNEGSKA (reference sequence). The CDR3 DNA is TGCAGTGCTAGAGGGAGGGGGGGAAGAGTAAAACTGTTTTTT. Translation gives CSARGRGGRVKLFF.

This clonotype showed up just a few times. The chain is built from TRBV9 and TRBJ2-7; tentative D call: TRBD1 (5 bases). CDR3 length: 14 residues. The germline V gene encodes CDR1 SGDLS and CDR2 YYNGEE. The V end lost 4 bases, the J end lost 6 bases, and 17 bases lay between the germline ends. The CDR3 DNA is TGTGCCAGCAGCCCCCGCCAAGGGGCGCGCGAGCAGTACTTC. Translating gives CASSPRQGAREQYF.

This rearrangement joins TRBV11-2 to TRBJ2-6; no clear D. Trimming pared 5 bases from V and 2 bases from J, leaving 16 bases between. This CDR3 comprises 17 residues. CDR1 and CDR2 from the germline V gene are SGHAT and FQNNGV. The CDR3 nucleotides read TGTGCCAGCAGCCTAAGGAGCAGGCTAACTGGGGCCAACGTCCTGACTTTC. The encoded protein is CASSLRSRLTGANVLTF.

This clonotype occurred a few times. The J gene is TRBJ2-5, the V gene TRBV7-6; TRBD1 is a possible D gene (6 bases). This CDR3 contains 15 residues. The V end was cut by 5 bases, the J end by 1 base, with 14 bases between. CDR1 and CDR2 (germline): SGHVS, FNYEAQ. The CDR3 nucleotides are TGTGCCAGCAGCGCCCAGACAGGTAGCCAAGAGACCCAGTACTTC. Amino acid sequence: CASSAQTGSQETQYF.

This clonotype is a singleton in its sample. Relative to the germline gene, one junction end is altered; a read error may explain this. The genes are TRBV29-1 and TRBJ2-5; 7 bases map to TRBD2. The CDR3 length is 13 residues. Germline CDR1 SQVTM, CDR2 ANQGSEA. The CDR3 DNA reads TGCGGCGTTCGGGCGGGAGCCGAAGAGACCCAGTACTTC. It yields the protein CGVRAGAEETQYF.

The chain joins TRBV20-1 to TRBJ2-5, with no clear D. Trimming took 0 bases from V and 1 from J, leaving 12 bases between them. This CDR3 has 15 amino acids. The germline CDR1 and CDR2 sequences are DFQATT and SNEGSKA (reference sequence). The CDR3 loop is CSARDVSSVQETQYF. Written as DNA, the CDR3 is TGCAGTGCTAGAGATGTCAGCAGTGTCCAAGAGACCCAGTACTTC.

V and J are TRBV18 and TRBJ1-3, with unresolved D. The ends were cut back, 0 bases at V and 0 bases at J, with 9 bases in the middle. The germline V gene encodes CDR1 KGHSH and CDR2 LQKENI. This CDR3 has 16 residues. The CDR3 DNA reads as TGTGCCAGCTCACCACCTTTATCCAGCTCTGGAAACACCATATATTTT. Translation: CASSPPLSSSGNTIYF.

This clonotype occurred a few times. This chain's CDR3 is CASSLHRSSSYNSPLHF. CDR3 nucleotides: TGTGCCAGCAGCCTCCACAGGTCCAGCTCCTATAATTCACCCCTCCACTTT. The J gene is TRBJ1-6, the V gene TRBV3-1; TRBD1 is a possible D gene (5 bases). The V end lost 4 bases, the J end lost 0 bases, and 13 bases lay between the germline ends. The germline gives CDR1 LGHDT, CDR2 YNNKEL (reference sequence). There are 17 residues in the CDR3.